The rows below give T cell receptor beta chains drawn from one sample of a study of blood T cell repertoires in COVID-19. Profiled with immunoSEQ multiplex PCR; TCRdb holds only in-frame clones, not every one. Here the sample spans around 32,000 clones, less than 95% being singletons. The specimen sequenced was peripheral blood. The receptor set was obtained from a man between 65 and 85 years old with active or convalescent COVID-19. Each CDR3 is given with its conserved first and last residue. D genes are given only for firm matches. Some rows mark clone size as missing; the rest say once, few, many or name a class of expanded clone.

.,TRBD1,TRBV2,TRBJ1-5,CASTRTGRASNQPQHF,TGTGCCAGCACTAGGACAGGGCGAGCCAGCAATCAGCCCCAGCATTTT
.,.,TRBV7-2,TRBJ1-2,CASSLGQLLAPLNYGYTF,TGTGCCAGCAGCTTAGGTCAGCTCTTAGCACCCCTTAACTATGGCTACACCTTC
once,TRBD2,TRBV19,TRBJ2-7,CASSSAGPYEQYF,TGTGCCAGTAGTTCAGCGGGGCCCTACGAGCAGTACTTC
.,TRBD2,TRBV10-1,TRBJ2-7,CASSEYALAGIYEQYF,TGCGCCAGCAGTGAGTATGCACTAGCGGGGATATACGAGCAGTACTTC
.,.,TRBV10-3,TRBJ1-2,CAISESEYGYTF,TGTGCCATCAGTGAGTCGGAGTATGGCTACACCTTC
.,TRBD2,TRBV6-2/TRBV6-3,TRBJ2-3,CASSFSTSGGFQYF,TGTGCCAGCAGTTTTTCGACTAGCGGGGGGTTTCAGTATTTT
.,.,TRBV20-1,TRBJ2-1,CSASSPNEQFF,TGCAGTGCTAGTTCTCCGAATGAGCAGTTCTTC
.,TRBD1,TRBV24-1,TRBJ1-5,CATSDPGQGAGGNQPQHF,TGTGCCACCAGTGACCCCGGGCAGGGGGCGGGTGGCAATCAGCCCCAGCATTTT
.,TRBD1,TRBV7-8,TRBJ2-1,CASSFLDGTGGYNEQFF,TGTGCCAGCAGCTTTTTAGATGGGACAGGTGGCTACAATGAGCAGTTCTTC
.,TRBD1,TRBV29-1,TRBJ1-5,CSVAGTDNQPQHF,TGCAGCGTCGCCGGGACAGATAATCAGCCCCAGCATTTT
.,.,TRBV11-2,TRBJ2-3,CASSGGDTQYF,TGTGCCAGCTCCGGTGGAGATACGCAGTATTTT
.,.,TRBV7-7,TRBJ1-1,CASSPTRGTEAFF,TGTGCTAGCAGCCCCACCAGGGGCACTGAAGCTTTCTTT
once,TRBD1,TRBV6-6,TRBJ1-2,CASKLGSNRGYGYTF,TGTGCCAGCAAGCTAGGGTCCAACAGGGGCTATGGCTACACCTTC
.,TRBD1,TRBV20-1,TRBJ1-2,CRPGGNYGYTF,TGCAGGCCAGGGGGGAACTATGGCTACACCTTC
.,TRBD1,TRBV18,TRBJ1-2,CASSPLTGNYGYTF,TGTGCCAGCTCACCCCTGACAGGGAACTATGGCTACACCTTC
.,.,TRBV6-2/TRBV6-3,TRBJ2-7,CASSPSPIGVYEQYF,TGTGCCAGCAGTCCCAGTCCAATCGGGGTCTACGAGCAGTACTTC
.,TRBD2,TRBV7-9,TRBJ2-7,CASSPGGARSYEQYF,TGTGCCAGCAGCCCCGGGGGGGCGAGGTCCTACGAGCAGTACTTC
.,TRBD1,TRBV5-4,TRBJ2-1,CASSLETGTYNEQFF,TGTGCCAGCAGCTTGGAGACAGGGACCTACAATGAGCAGTTCTTC
.,.,TRBV10-2,TRBJ1-1,CASSEWGGAEAFF,TGCGCCAGCAGTGAGTGGGGGGGGGCTGAAGCTTTCTTT
.,TRBD2,TRBV29-1,TRBJ2-2,CSVEGREGLTGELFF,TGCAGCGTTGAAGGGAGGGAGGGCCTCACCGGGGAGCTGTTTTTT
.,TRBD1,TRBV27,TRBJ2-1,CASRGIRTGDNEQFF,TGTGCCAGCAGGGGAATCCGGACAGGCGACAATGAGCAGTTCTTC
.,.,TRBV13,TRBJ1-6,CASSLRSEASPLHF,TGTGCCAGCAGCCTCCGCAGCGAAGCTTCACCCCTCCACTTT
.,.,TRBV19,TRBJ1-1,CASSIVELNTEAFF,TGTGCCAGTAGTATAGTCGAGCTGAACACTGAAGCTTTCTTT
.,.,TRBV7-2,TRBJ2-1,CASSPGRAFNEQFF,TGTGCCAGCAGCCCCGGTCGCGCCTTCAATGAGCAGTTCTTC
few,TRBD1,TRBV6-5,TRBJ1-2,CASSYSRTGGGYGYTF,TGTGCCAGCAGTTACTCCAGGACAGGGGGTGGTTATGGCTACACCTTC
.,.,TRBV2,TRBJ2-5,CASSVRGGAETQYF,TGTGCCAGCAGTGTAAGGGGGGGTGCGGAGACCCAGTACTTC
.,TRBD1,TRBV15,TRBJ1-4,CATSRDPGQGEKLFF,TGTGCCACCAGCAGAGATCCGGGACAGGGCGAAAAACTGTTTTTT
few,TRBD2,TRBV24-1,TRBJ2-5,CATARGETQYF,TGTGCCACCGCGCGGGGGGAGACCCAGTACTTC
.,TRBD2,TRBV7-2,TRBJ2-7,CASREAGGPSYEQYF,TGTGCCAGCAGGGAAGCGGGGGGGCCCTCCTACGAGCAGTACTTC
.,TRBD1,TRBV7-2,TRBJ2-7,CASSPSRDRVSYEQYF,TGTGCCAGCAGCCCATCCCGGGACAGGGTTTCCTACGAGCAGTACTTC
.,TRBD1,TRBV19,TRBJ2-2,CASKQGAVITGELFF,TGTGCCAGTAAACAGGGGGCGGTGATTACCGGGGAGCTGTTTTTT
.,.,TRBV15,TRBJ1-2,CATSRGQALDGYTF,TGTGCCACCAGCAGAGGTCAGGCTCTCGATGGCTACACCTTC
.,TRBD1,TRBV28,TRBJ1-1,CASSPFGQGRRAWGAFF,TGTGCCAGCAGTCCCTTCGGACAGGGGAGGCGGGCATGGGGTGCTTTCTTT
few,TRBD1,TRBV19,TRBJ2-7,CASSLGTGGFYEQYF,TGTGCCAGTAGTCTCGGGACAGGGGGCTTCTACGAGCAGTACTTC
.,.,TRBV5-1,TRBJ1-6,CASSLPGTGSPLHF,TGCGCCAGCAGCTTGCCTGGGACTGGATCACCCCTCCACTTT
few,.,TRBV2,TRBJ1-3,CATSLEAGPGNTIYF,TGTGCCACCTCCCTCGAGGCGGGCCCTGGAAACACCATATATTTT
.,.,TRBV9,TRBJ2-7,CASSVGPRDYEQYF,TGTGCCAGCAGCGTGGGTCCCAGGGACTACGAGCAGTACTTC
.,TRBD1,TRBV6-1,TRBJ1-1,CASSVGTGRVGNTEAFF,TGTGCCAGCAGTGTAGGGACAGGGCGGGTCGGGAACACTGAAGCTTTCTTT
.,.,TRBV12-3/TRBV12-4,TRBJ1-5,CASSLSGNQPQHF,TGTGCCAGCAGTTTGTCCGGGAATCAGCCCCAGCATTTT
once,.,TRBV6-5,TRBJ1-2,CASSTGTRGYTF,TGTGCCAGCAGTACAGGGACGCGTGGCTACACCTTC
.,TRBD1,TRBV29-1,TRBJ1-2,CSVEDRDDYGYTF,TGCAGCGTTGAGGACAGGGATGACTATGGCTACACCTTC
.,TRBD1,TRBV18,TRBJ1-1,CASSTTGGFEAFF,TGTGCCAGCTCAACTACAGGGGGGTTTGAAGCTTTCTTT
.,.,TRBV11-2,TRBJ2-2,CASRGVAGSTGELFF,TGTGCCAGCAGAGGGGTGGCGGGGAGCACCGGGGAGCTGTTTTTT
.,.,TRBV7-8,TRBJ2-1,CASSPHGGEQFF,TGTGCCAGCAGCCCCCACGGGGGTGAGCAGTTCTTC